The clone carrying this TCR beta chain was seen only a few times. Samples of blood were obtained at baseline, on cycle 4 day 1, and on cycle 7 day 1. V gave up 4 bases and J gave up 4 bases; unmatched junction bases: 1. CDR1 is SEHNR and CDR2 is FQNEAQ in the germline V gene (reference sequence). CDR3 length: 13 amino acids. The data were taken from a study of OX40 agonist ivuxolimab in advanced cancers. As for the study in general: Patients were treated with ivuxolimab, an agonistic anti-OX40 (CD134) antibody.

Generated by immunoSEQ multiplex PCR, the TCRdb table keeps only in-frame clones and is missing some. The table lists around 38,000 clones, roughly 90% of them singletons. The input for sequencing was CD4+ or CD8+ T cells sorted from blood, taken in a trial of the OX40 agonist ivuxolimab. The chain uses TRBV7-9 and TRBJ1-5, with TRBD1 matching over 7 bases. This TCR came from an adult with an advanced solid tumor such as melanoma, head and neck, liver or kidney cancer. The CDR3 protein is CASSSDRNQPQHF. CDR3 DNA sequence: TGTGCCAGCAGCTCGGACAGGAATCAGCCCCAGCATTTT.